Below, 14 T cell receptor beta chains from the same sample are listed, as sequenced in a study of CD8 T cells in ankylosing spondylitis. One entry per CDR3 protein, called by TCRdb with MiXCR from the 5' RACE reads. This table holds 300,000 to 350,000 distinct CDR3 sequences, more than 20% found once. Sequences were obtained from blood, either unsorted or a sorted T cell fraction (not recorded which). The receptors here all came from a female donor with ankylosing spondylitis or in good health (not recorded which).

This clonotype has more than one count but fewer than ten. This sequence joins TRBV20-1 and TRBJ2-5; tentative D call: TRBD2 (6 bases). Germline-derived CDR1 and CDR2 are DFQATT and SNEGSKA (reference sequence). Trimming took off 3 bases at V and 5 bases at J, with 10 bases between the two ends. This CDR3 has 12 amino acids. CDR3 residues: CSASWGRETQYF. The CDR3, as DNA: TGCAGTGCTAGTTGGGGGAGGGAGACCCAGTACTTC.

This clonotype appeared many times. CDR3 nucleotide sequence: TGTGCCAGCAGCCCGCCGGGGGCTCAAGAGACCCAGTACTTC. Translating it yields CASSPPGAQETQYF. The chain couples TRBV6-1 to TRBJ2-5; possibly TRBD1 or TRBD2 for D (6 bases each). With 6 bases removed from V and 2 bases from J, the gap between germline ends came to 13 bases. The CDR3 spans 14 residues. Germline V gives CDR1 MNHNS, CDR2 SASEGT.

This clonotype was detected a few times. This sequence joins TRBV10-3 and TRBJ2-5, with 9 nucleotides matching TRBD1. In germline, CDR1 is ENHRY, CDR2 SYGVKD. Trimming took 3 bases from V and 5 from J; bases not matched to a gene: 7. This CDR3 comprises 15 residues. The CDR3 sequence is CAISDRDRVFETQYF. In DNA form, the CDR3 reads TGTGCCATCAGTGACCGGGACAGGGTTTTCGAGACCCAGTACTTC.

The chain combines TRBV6-5 with TRBJ1-1; D is uncertain. Deletions cut 6 bases from V and 5 bases from J, with 7 bases between. The CDR3 length is 11 residues. The germline V gene encodes CDR1 MNHEY and CDR2 SVGAGI. Here the CDR3 DNA reads TGTGCCAGCAGAACGGGGACTGAAGCTTTCTTT. It codes for CASRTGTEAFF.

The sample holds a few counts of this clonotype. The J gene is TRBJ1-1, the V gene TRBV27; D not certain. The germline V and J ends were trimmed by 5 bases and 4 bases, with 20 bases remaining between them. The CDR3 sequence is 16 residues long. CDR1 MNHEY and CDR2 SMNVEV come from the germline V gene (reference sequence). CDR3 sequence (DNA): TGTGCCAGCAGTCGGATTACAGCGCCTCGGGGCACTGAAGCTTTCTTT. Translated: CASSRITAPRGTEAFF.

This clonotype was seen only a few times. This chain joins TRBV29-1 and TRBJ2-1; tentatively, D is TRBD2 (6 bases). Germline V gives CDR1 SQVTM, CDR2 ANQGSEA. This CDR3 is 13 amino acids long. The V gene lost 6 bases and the J gene lost 4 bases, with 13 bases spanning the gap. The CDR3 reads CSVDRAGYNEQFF. DNA for the CDR3: TGCAGCGTGGACCGGGCGGGATACAATGAGCAGTTCTTC.

V and J are TRBV4-3 and TRBJ1-2; TRBD1 might be the D (5 bases). The CDR3 loop spans 14 amino acids. Trimming took off 1 base at V and 6 bases at J, with 12 bases between the two ends. Per germline, CDR1 LGHNA and CDR2 YSLEER. CDR3 residues: CASSQGAAGNGYTF. Written as DNA, the CDR3 is TGCGCCAGCAGCCAAGGGGCGGCAGGGAATGGCTACACCTTC.

This clonotype was counted a few times. The genes are TRBV20-1 and TRBJ2-7, with D possibly matching TRBD1 (6 bases). Germline lookup yields CDR1 DFQATT and CDR2 SNEGSKA (reference sequence). The CDR3 covers 15 residues. The germline V and J ends were trimmed by 3 bases and 7 bases, with 22 bases remaining between them. The CDR3 sequence is CSASTRGRSKGEQYF. CDR3 DNA: TGCAGTGCTAGTACCAGGGGCCGCTCTAAAGGGGAGCAGTACTTC.

Points on this clonotype: An end of the junction differs from the germline gene, which may be a read error. V usage is TRBV7-6 and J usage is TRBJ1-3; D gene unclear. The V gene's germline CDR1 is SGHVS and CDR2 FNYEAQ. The CDR3 has 15 amino acids. As DNA, the CDR3 is TGTGCTAGCAGCTTAGGGTCCTCCTCTGGAAACACCATATATTTT. Translating gives CASSLGSSSGNTIYF.

The chain employs TRBV12-3 or TRBV12-4 and TRBJ1-5; D unresolved. Trimming removed 0 bases from V and 4 bases from J, with 7 bases in between. This CDR3 has 14 residues. CDR3 nucleotides: TGTGCCAGCAGTTTAGCAGGGTGGAATCAGCCCCAGCATTTT. It encodes CASSLAGWNQPQHF.

The chain is built from TRBV25-1 and TRBJ2-5, with D unresolved. Trimming took 0 bases from V and 5 from J, leaving 10 bases between them. Germline-derived CDR1 and CDR2 are MGHDK and SYGVNS. This CDR3 region has 14 residues. The CDR3 spells CASSEYGSGETQYF. The DNA for the CDR3 is TGTGCCAGCAGTGAATATGGGTCCGGGGAGACCCAGTACTTC. The full variable domain, rest sourced from reference TRBV25-1 and TRBJ2-5, is EADIYQTPRYLVIGTGKKITLECSQTMGHDKMYWYQQDPGMELHLIHYSYGVNSTEKGDLSSESTVSRIRTEHFPLTLESARPSHTSQYLCASSEYGSGETQYFGPGTRLLVL.

This clonotype was detected many times. The chain couples TRBV12-3 or TRBV12-4 to TRBJ1-1; 7 nucleotides match TRBD1. Losses at the gene ends were 1 base for V and 12 bases for J; bases not matched to a gene: 5. The CDR3 consists of 12 residues. CDR3 DNA: TGTGCCAGCAGTTTAGTACAGGGGTCGCCTTTCTTT. Its protein product is CASSLVQGSPFF.

The rearrangement links TRBV14 to TRBJ1-2; no clear D gene. V gave up 0 bases and J gave up 5 bases, with 19 bases separating them. The CDR3 runs 17 residues. The germline gives CDR1 SGHDN, CDR2 FVKESK. The CDR3 DNA is TGTGCCAGCAGCCAAGATGAGCTCTCAGGACGGGTTTATGGCTACACCTTC. It yields the protein CASSQDELSGRVYGYTF.

This clonotype has a handful of counts. The rearrangement joins TRBV4-3 to TRBJ1-6; D is unclear. The CDR3 is 15 residues long. Trimming removed 1 base at V and 13 bases at J, with 17 bases between. The germline V gene has CDR1 LGHNA and CDR2 YSLEER. The CDR3 spells CASSQGAVYLTPLHF. Written as DNA, the CDR3 is TGCGCCAGCAGCCAAGGGGCAGTCTACCTCACGCCCCTCCACTTT.